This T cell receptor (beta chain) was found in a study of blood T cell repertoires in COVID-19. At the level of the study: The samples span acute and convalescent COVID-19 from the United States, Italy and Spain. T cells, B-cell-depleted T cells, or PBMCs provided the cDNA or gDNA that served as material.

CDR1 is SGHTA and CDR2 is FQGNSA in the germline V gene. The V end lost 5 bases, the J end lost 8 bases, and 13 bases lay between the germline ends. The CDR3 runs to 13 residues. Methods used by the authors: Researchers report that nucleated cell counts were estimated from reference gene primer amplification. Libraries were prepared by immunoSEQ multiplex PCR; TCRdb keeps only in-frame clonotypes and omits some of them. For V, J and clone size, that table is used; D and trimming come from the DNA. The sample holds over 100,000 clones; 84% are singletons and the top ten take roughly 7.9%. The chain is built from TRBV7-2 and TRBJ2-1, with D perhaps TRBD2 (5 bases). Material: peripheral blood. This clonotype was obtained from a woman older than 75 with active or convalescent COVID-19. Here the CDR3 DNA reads TGTGCCAGCAGCCGCCGGGGAACCTATGAGCAGTTCTTC. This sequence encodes CASSRRGTYEQFF.